Below, 19 T cell receptor beta chains from the same sample are listed, as sequenced in a study of OX40 agonist ivuxolimab in advanced cancers. Measured with immunoSEQ multiplex PCR; TCRdb has only the in-frame clones, and not every one. The sample records 120,000 or so clones, approximately 89% being singletons. The source was CD4+ or CD8+ T cells sorted from blood, collected in a trial of the OX40 agonist ivuxolimab. These receptors were collected from an adult with an advanced solid tumor such as melanoma, head and neck, liver or kidney cancer.

This chain uses TRBV28 with TRBJ2-2; D gene unclear. The germline V gene has CDR1 MDHEN and CDR2 SYDVKM. V was clipped by 6 bases and J by 1 base, with 12 bases between them. CDR3 size: 15 residues. The CDR3 sequence is CASSFDVKNTGELFF. The CDR3 nucleotides are TGTGCCAGCAGCTTCGATGTTAAGAACACCGGGGAGCTGTTTTTT.

The rearrangement uses TRBV27 and TRBJ2-7, with 9 bases identical to TRBD2. The CDR3 has 15 amino acids. From germline, CDR1 is MNHEY and CDR2 SMNVEV (reference sequence). V trimming: 6 bases; J trimming: 5 bases; junction bases outside the gene matches: 11. This chain's CDR3 is CASSFSGTSIHEQYF. In DNA, the CDR3 is TGTGCCAGCAGCTTTTCCGGGACTAGCATCCACGAGCAGTACTTC.

The CDR3: CSARIRLEQFF. In nucleotides, the CDR3 is TGCAGTGCTAGAATTCGTCTCGAGCAGTTCTTC. The V gene is TRBV20-1, the J gene TRBJ2-1; no reliable D call. The V end lost 2 bases, the J end lost 10 bases, and 9 bases lay between the germline ends. This CDR3 has 11 residues. Germline assignment: CDR1 DFQATT and CDR2 SNEGSKA (reference sequence).

This rearrangement joins TRBV29-1 to TRBJ2-1; D remains ambiguous. Germline V gives CDR1 SQVTM, CDR2 ANQGSEA. This CDR3 region has 10 residues. Trimming pared 6 bases from V and 8 bases from J, leaving 8 bases between. The CDR3 DNA is TGCAGCGTGGGGTCGGATGAGCAGTTCTTC. Translated, it gives CSVGSDEQFF.

The chain uses TRBV6-6 and TRBJ2-5; 7 bases align to TRBD1. Near its end, the DNA agrees better with TRBJ2-7, so the J call may be wrong. Germline V gene lookup returns CDR1 MNHNY and CDR2 SVGAGI (reference sequence). The CDR3 contains 16 residues. CDR3 amino acids: CASSYTMGQLLHEQYF. CDR3 sequence (DNA): TGTGCCAGCAGTTACACTATGGGACAGCTTCTCCACGAGCAGTACTTC.

The chain uses TRBV10-3 and TRBJ2-2; D gene unclear. The V end lost 3 bases, the J end lost 4 bases, and 6 bases lay between the germline ends. In germline, CDR1 is ENHRY, CDR2 SYGVKD. This CDR3 contains 13 residues. The CDR3 here is CAISERFTGELFF. CDR3 in DNA: TGTGCCATCAGTGAAAGGTTCACCGGGGAGCTGTTTTTT.

The V gene is TRBV7-3, the J gene TRBJ1-5; unclear D gene. The CDR3 sequence is 15 residues long. Germline CDR1 and CDR2: SGHTA and FQGTGA. V was shortened by 0 bases and J by 0 bases, with 6 bases between the two germline ends. The chain's CDR3 is CASSLTSDSNQPQHF. The CDR3 region has the DNA TGTGCCAGCAGCTTAACCTCAGATAGCAATCAGCCCCAGCATTTT.

The genes are TRBV19 and TRBJ2-1, with 10 nucleotides matching TRBD2. The V gene end was trimmed by 1 base and the J gene end by 3 bases; junction bases not matched to a gene: 3. There are 16 residues in the CDR3. Per the germline V gene, CDR1 is LNHDA and CDR2 is SQIVND (reference sequence). The CDR3 loop is CASSIGLAGVYNEQFF. The CDR3 region has the DNA TGTGCCAGTAGTATAGGGCTAGCGGGAGTCTACAATGAGCAGTTCTTC.

This clone is a singleton in its sample. This rearrangement joins TRBV2 to TRBJ2-3; 11 positions agree with TRBD2. Germline V gene data show CDR1 as SNHLY and CDR2 as FYNNEI. The junction had 7 bases not matched to a gene; V was cut back by 4 bases and J by 4 bases. This CDR3 comprises 16 residues. CDR3 coding DNA: TGTGCCAGCAGTGTTAGCGGGGGGGCTCGGGCAGATACGCAGTATTTT. Its protein is CASSVSGGARADTQYF.

The count of this clone is one. The CDR3 region has the DNA TGTGCCAGCAGTGAAGCGGGGGGCTCTGGAAACACCATATATTTT. Its translation: CASSEAGGSGNTIYF. The chain uses TRBV6-1 and TRBJ1-3; maybe TRBD1 (5 bases). CDR3 length equals 15 residues. In germline, CDR1 is MNHNS, CDR2 SASEGT. The germline V and J ends were trimmed by 0 bases and 0 bases, with 6 bases remaining between them.

The CDR3 coding sequence is TGTGCCAGCAGCTTAGAAGGGGGTTGGAATGAGCAGTTCTTC. This sequence encodes CASSLEGGWNEQFF. The genes are TRBV7-9 and TRBJ2-1, with D possibly TRBD1 on 6 matching bases. The CDR3 has 14 amino acids. V was cut by 1 base and J by 7 bases, with 11 bases left in between. Germline V CDR1 and CDR2: SEHNR, FQNEAQ (reference sequence).

This rearrangement joins TRBV6-4 to TRBJ1-2; D may be TRBD1 (5 bases). Germline values: CDR1 MRHNA, CDR2 SNTAGT. V was clipped by 5 bases and J by 2 bases, with 15 bases between them. The length of the CDR3 is 15 residues. This CDR3 reads CASSPNSWGNYGYTF. CDR3 DNA: TGTGCCAGCAGTCCGAATAGTTGGGGGAACTATGGCTACACCTTC.

J is TRBJ1-1 and V is TRBV28; tentatively, D is TRBD1 (6 bases). The V gene lost 10 bases and the J gene lost 1 base, with 28 bases spanning the gap. This CDR3 has 18 residues. CDR1 and CDR2 (germline): MDHEN, SYDVKM. The chain's CDR3 is CAIKAAPYKKGGNTEAFF. CDR3 in DNA: TGTGCCATCAAAGCAGCTCCCTATAAAAAGGGGGGGAACACTGAAGCTTTCTTT.

The chain carries TRBV28 and TRBJ2-7; D call uncertain. Between the trimmed V and J ends, which lost 6 bases and 0 bases, there was a span of 18 bases. The length of the CDR3 is 16 residues. CDR1 and CDR2 (germline): MDHEN, SYDVKM. DNA of the CDR3: TGTGCCAGCAGGTTCTTCAGCGACTCGAGCTCCTACGAGCAGTACTTC. This codes for CASRFFSDSSSYEQYF.

The V gene is TRBV2, the J gene TRBJ2-2; D is perhaps TRBD2 (5 bases). Germline values: CDR1 SNHLY, CDR2 FYNNEI. The CDR3 runs to 17 residues. With 0 bases removed from V and 4 bases from J, the gap between germline ends came to 15 bases. The CDR3 region is CASSEAPSRILTGELFF. CDR3 DNA: TGTGCCAGCAGTGAAGCGCCTAGCAGAATTCTCACCGGGGAGCTGTTTTTT.

The rearrangement uses TRBV5-1 and TRBJ2-1; 9 nucleotides match TRBD1. CDR3 size: 12 residues. Germline CDR1 SGHRS, CDR2 YFSETQ. With V trimmed by 7 bases and J by 9 bases, 5 bases remained unmatched. CDR3 nucleotides: TGCGCCAGCGGTACAGGGGGCCGTGAGCAGTTCTTC. Protein sequence: CASGTGGREQFF. Looking up the rest from reference TRBV5-1 and TRBJ2-1 gives the full variable domain: KAGVTQTPRYLIKTRGQQVTLSCSPISGHRSVSWYQQTPGQGLQFLFEYFSETQRNKGNFPGRFSGRQFSNSRSEMNVSTLELGDSALYLCASGTGGREQFFGPGTRLTVL.

This clone was counted only a few times. J is TRBJ2-7 and V is TRBV11-2; D call uncertain. The V gene's germline CDR1 is SGHAT and CDR2 FQNNGV. V lost 0 bases and J 3 bases, leaving 15 bases between the germline ends. The CDR3 runs to 16 residues. The DNA for the CDR3 is TGTGCCAGCAGCTTAGACAGAGTCGACCAAAGCTACGAGCAGTACTTC. Encoded protein: CASSLDRVDQSYEQYF. The full variable domain, with the rest looked up from reference TRBV11-2 and TRBJ2-7, is EAGVAQSPRYKIIEKRQSVAFWCNPISGHATLYWYQQILGQGPKLLIQFQNNGVVDDSQLPKDRFSAERLKGVDSTLKIQPAKLEDSAVYLCASSLDRVDQSYEQYFGPGTRLTVT.

This clone was seen a few times. V gene TRBV7-8 combines with J gene TRBJ2-2, with 8 positions matching TRBD2. Germline V CDR1 and CDR2: SGHVS, FQNEAQ. Trimming at V came to 6 bases and at J to 4 bases, leaving 13 bases not matched to a gene. There are 17 residues in the CDR3. The DNA of the CDR3 is TGTGCCAGCAGGCCGAGTCGGCGGGAGGCAAGCACCGGGGAGCTGTTTTTT. Translated, it gives CASRPSRREASTGELFF.

A single count supports this clone. V usage is TRBV19 and J usage is TRBJ1-1; no reliable D call. With 6 bases removed from V and 1 base from J, the gap between germline ends came to 24 bases. Germline V lookup: CDR1 LNHDA, CDR2 SQIVND (reference sequence). This CDR3 has 18 residues. CDR3 amino acids: CASSHRRSGADQNTEAFF. The DNA of the CDR3 is TGTGCCAGTAGCCATCGTCGTAGCGGCGCCGACCAGAACACTGAAGCTTTCTTT.